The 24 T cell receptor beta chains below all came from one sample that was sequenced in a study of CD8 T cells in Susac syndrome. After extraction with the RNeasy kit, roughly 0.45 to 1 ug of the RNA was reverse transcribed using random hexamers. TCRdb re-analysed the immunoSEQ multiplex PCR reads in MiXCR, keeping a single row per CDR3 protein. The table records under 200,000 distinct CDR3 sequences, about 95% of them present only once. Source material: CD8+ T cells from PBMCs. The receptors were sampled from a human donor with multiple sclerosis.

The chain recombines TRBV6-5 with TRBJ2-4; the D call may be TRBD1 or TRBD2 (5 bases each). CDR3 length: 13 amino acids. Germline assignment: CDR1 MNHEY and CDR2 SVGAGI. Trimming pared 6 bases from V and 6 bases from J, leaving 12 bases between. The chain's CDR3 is CASRDPGTNIQYF. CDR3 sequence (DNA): TGTGCCAGCAGAGATCCCGGGACAAACATTCAGTACTTC.

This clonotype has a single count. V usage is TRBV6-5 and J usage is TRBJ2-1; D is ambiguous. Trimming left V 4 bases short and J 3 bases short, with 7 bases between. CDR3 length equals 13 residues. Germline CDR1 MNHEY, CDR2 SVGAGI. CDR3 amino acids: CASSSSHYNEQFF. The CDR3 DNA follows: TGTGCCAGCAGTTCCTCTCACTACAATGAGCAGTTCTTC.

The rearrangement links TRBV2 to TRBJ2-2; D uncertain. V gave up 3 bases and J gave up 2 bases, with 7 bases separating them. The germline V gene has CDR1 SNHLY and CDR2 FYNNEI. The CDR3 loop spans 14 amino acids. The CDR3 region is CASSELTNTGELFF. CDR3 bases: TGTGCCAGCAGTGAGCTAACCAACACCGGGGAGCTGTTTTTT.

In DNA, the CDR3 is TGTGCCAGCAGCCAGTACCCAACAGATACGCAGTATTTT. Translated: CASSQYPTDTQYF. The gene calls are TRBV3-1 and TRBJ2-3; D gene unclear. V lost 3 bases and J lost 3, with 7 bases in between. The CDR3 is 13 residues long. CDR1 and CDR2 from the germline V gene are LGHDT and YNNKEL (reference sequence).

As DNA, the CDR3 is TGCACCAGCAGCCAAGTTGGGAGACGTAACTATGGCTACACCTTC. Its translation: CTSSQVGRRNYGYTF. This chain links TRBV1 with TRBJ1-2. TRBV1 is marked as a pseudogene. The CDR3 is 15 amino acids.

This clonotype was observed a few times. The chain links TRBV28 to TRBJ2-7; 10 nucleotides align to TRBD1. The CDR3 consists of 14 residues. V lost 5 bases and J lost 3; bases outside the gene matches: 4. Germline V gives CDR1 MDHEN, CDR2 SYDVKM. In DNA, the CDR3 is TGTGCCAGCAGTCCCGGGACAGGGGACTACGAGCAGTACTTC. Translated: CASSPGTGDYEQYF.

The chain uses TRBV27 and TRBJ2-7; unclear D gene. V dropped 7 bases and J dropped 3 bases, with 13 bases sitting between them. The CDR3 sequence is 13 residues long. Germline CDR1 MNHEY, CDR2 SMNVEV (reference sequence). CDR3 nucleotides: TGTGCCAGCATGTCGAGGAAATTCTACGAGCAGTACTTC. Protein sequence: CASMSRKFYEQYF.

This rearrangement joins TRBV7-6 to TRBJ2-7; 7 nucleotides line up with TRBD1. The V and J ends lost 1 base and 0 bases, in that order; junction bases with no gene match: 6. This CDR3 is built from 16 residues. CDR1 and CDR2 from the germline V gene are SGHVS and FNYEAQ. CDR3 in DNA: TGTGCCAGCAGCTTAGAACCGGGACAGAGCTCCTACGAGCAGTACTTC. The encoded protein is CASSLEPGQSSYEQYF. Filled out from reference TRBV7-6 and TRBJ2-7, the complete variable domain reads GAGVSQSPRYKVTKRGQDVALRCDPISGHVSLYWYRQALGQGPEFLTYFNYEAQQDKSGLPNDRFSAERPEGSISTLTIQRTEQRDSAMYRCASSLEPGQSSYEQYFGPGTRLTVT.

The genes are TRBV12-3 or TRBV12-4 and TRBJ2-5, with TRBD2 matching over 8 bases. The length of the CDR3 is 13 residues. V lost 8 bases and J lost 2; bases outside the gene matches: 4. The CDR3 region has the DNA TGTGCCAGCCAGCGGGGGAATCAAGAGACCCAGTACTTC. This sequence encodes CASQRGNQETQYF.

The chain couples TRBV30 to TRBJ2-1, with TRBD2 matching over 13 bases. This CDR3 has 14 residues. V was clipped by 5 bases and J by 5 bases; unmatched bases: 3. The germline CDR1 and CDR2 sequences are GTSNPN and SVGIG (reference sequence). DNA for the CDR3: TGTGCCTGGGTGGGGACTAGCGGGAACAATGAGCAGTTCTTC. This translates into CAWVGTSGNNEQFF.

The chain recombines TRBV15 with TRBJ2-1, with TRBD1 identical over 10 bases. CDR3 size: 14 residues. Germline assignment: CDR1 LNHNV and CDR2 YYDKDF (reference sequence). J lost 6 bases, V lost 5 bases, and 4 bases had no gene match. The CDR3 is CATSAWTGGNEQFF. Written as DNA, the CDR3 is TGTGCCACCAGCGCCTGGACAGGGGGCAATGAGCAGTTCTTC.

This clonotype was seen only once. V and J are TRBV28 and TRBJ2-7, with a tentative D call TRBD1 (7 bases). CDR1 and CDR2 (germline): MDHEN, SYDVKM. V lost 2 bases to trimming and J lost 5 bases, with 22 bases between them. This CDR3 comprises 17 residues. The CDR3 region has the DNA TGTGCCAGCAGTTTACCCCCCGTTGGCAGGGGGGAAAACGAGCAGTACTTC. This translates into CASSLPPVGRGENEQYF.

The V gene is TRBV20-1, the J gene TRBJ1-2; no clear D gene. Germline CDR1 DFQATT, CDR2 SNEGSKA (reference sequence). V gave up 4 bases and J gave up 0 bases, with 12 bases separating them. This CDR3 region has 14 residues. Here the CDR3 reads CSATVIQTNYGYTF. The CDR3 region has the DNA TGCAGTGCTACAGTGATACAGACTAACTATGGCTACACCTTC.

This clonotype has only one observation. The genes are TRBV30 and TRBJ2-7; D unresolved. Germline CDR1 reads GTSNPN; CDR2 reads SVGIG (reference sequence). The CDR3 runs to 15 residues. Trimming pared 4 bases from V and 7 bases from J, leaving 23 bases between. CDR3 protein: CAWNSGYSIGDEQYF. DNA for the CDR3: TGTGCCTGGAACTCAGGATACAGTATCGGCGATGAGCAGTACTTC.

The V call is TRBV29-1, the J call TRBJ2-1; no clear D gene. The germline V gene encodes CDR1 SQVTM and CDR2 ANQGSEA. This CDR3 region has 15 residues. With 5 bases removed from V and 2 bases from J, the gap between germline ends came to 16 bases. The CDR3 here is CSVILSSPPYNEQFF. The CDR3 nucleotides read TGCAGCGTTATATTATCTAGTCCCCCCTACAATGAGCAGTTCTTC.

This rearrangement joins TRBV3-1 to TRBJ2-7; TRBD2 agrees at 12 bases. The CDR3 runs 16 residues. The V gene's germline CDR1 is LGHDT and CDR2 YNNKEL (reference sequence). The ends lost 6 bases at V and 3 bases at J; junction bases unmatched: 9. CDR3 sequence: CASSRGLAGSYYEQYF. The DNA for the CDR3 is TGTGCCAGCAGTCGTGGACTAGCGGGGAGTTACTACGAGCAGTACTTC.

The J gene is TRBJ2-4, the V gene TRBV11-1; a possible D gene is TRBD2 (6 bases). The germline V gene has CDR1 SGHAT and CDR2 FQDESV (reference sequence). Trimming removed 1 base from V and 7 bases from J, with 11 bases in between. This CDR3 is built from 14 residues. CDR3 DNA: TGTGCCAGCAGCTTAGTCCAGGAGGGGAACATTCAGTACTTC. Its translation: CASSLVQEGNIQYF. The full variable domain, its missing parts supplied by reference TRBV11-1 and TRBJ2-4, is EAEVAQSPRYKITEKSQAVAFWCDPISGHATLYWYRQILGQGPELLVQFQDESVVDDSQLPKDRFSAERLKGVDSTLKIQPAELGDSAMYLCASSLVQEGNIQYFGAGTRLSVL.

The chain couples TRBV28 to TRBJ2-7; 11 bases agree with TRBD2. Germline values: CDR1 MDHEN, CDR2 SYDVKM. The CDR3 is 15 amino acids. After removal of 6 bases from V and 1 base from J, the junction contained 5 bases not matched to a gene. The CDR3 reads CASRETSGISYEQYF. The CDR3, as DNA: TGTGCCAGCAGGGAGACTAGCGGGATATCCTACGAGCAGTACTTC.

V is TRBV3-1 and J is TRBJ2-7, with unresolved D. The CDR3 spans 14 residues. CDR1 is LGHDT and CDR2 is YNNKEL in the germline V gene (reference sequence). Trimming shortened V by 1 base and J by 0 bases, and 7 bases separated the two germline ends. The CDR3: CASSQVAYSYEQYF. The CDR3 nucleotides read TGTGCCAGCAGCCAAGTCGCTTACTCCTACGAGCAGTACTTC.

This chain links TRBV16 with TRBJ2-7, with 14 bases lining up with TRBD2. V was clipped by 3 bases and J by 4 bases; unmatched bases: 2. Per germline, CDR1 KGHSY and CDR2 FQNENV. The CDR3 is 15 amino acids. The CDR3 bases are TGTGCCAGCAGCCACGGGACTAGCGGGAGTTACGAGCAGTACTTC. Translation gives CASSHGTSGSYEQYF.

CDR3 residues: CSVSDRQGEQYF. The CDR3 region has the DNA TGCAGCGTCTCGGACAGGCAGGGCGAGCAGTACTTC. The V gene is TRBV29-1, the J gene TRBJ2-7; 7 positions agree with TRBD1. Germline V gene data show CDR1 as SQVTM and CDR2 as ANQGSEA. The CDR3 spans 12 residues. Unmatched junction bases numbered 8, after V lost 6 bases and J lost 6 bases.

The DNA for the CDR3 is TGTGCCAGCAGGGAATCTAGGGGGGGAACCTACAATGAGCAGTTCTTC. Protein sequence: CASRESRGGTYNEQFF. The chain links TRBV2 to TRBJ2-1; possibly TRBD2 for D (7 bases). Germline CDR1 reads SNHLY; CDR2 reads FYNNEI. The CDR3 runs to 16 residues. Trimming took off 6 bases at V and 2 bases at J, with 17 bases between the two ends.

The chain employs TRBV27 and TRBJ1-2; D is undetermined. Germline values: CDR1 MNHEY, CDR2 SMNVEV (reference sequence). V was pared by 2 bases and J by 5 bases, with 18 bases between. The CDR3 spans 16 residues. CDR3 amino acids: CASSLESQVGMYGYTF. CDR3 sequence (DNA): TGTGCCAGCAGTTTAGAGAGCCAGGTTGGAATGTATGGCTACACCTTC.

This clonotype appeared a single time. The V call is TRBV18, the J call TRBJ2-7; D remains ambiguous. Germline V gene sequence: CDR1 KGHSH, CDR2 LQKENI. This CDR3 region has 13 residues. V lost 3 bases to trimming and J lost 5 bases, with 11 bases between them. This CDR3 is CASSPPIDDEQYF. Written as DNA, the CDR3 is TGTGCCAGCTCACCGCCCATAGACGACGAGCAGTACTTC. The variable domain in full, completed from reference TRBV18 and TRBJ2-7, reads NAGVMQNPRHLVRRRGQEARLRCSPMKGHSHVYWYRQLPEEGLKFMVYLQKENIIDESGMPKERFSAEFPKEGPSILRIQQVVRGDSAAYFCASSPPIDDEQYFGPGTRLTVT.